The clone carrying this T cell receptor (beta chain) was picked up one time. CDR1 MNHEY and CDR2 SVGAGI come from the germline V gene. The CDR3 is 13 residues long. Trimming at V came to 9 bases and at J to 13 bases, leaving 12 bases not matched to a gene. Adults between roughly 18 and 95 years of age took part from some 25 US areas. Participant-given clinical history determined each cohort assignment. Original processing methods: The authors estimated nucleated cell counts from reference gene primer amplification. The table came from immunoSEQ multiplex PCR; TCRdb's copy has only in-frame clones and leaves some out. The DNA gave D and trimming, while V, J and clone size come from that table. The table has around 300,000 clones, 89% seen once; the top ten hold 1.5% to 2%. The record originates from a study of blood T cell repertoires in COVID-19. Study details: Nucleic acid was either cDNA or gDNA, and it came from T cells, B-cell-depleted T cells, or PBMCs.

Sequencing used PBMCs or T cells enriched from blood (not recorded which). J is TRBJ2-4 and V is TRBV6-5, with 10 bases fitting TRBD2. This receptor was taken from a woman between 40 and 50 years old who had recovered from COVID-19. This CDR3 is CASMRERGGGQYF. CDR3 in DNA: TGTGCCAGTATGCGTGAGCGGGGGGGCGGGCAGTACTTC.